The 27 T cell receptor beta chains presented below share a single source sample, sequenced in a study of T cell responses to AZD1222 COVID-19 vaccine. Produced via immunoSEQ multiplex PCR; TCRdb's table is partial and in-frame only. The sample contains 69,000 or so clones, 88% of which appear only once. This specimen was peripheral blood, taken 28 days after the second dose of the MenACWY control vaccine. The source is an adult who received the MenACWY meningococcal vaccine as a control.

DNA of the CDR3: TGTGCCAGCAGCCTCTTGGGGGGAGTGGGCACAGATACGCAGTATTTT. This codes for CASSLLGGVGTDTQYF. The chain recombines TRBV7-2 with TRBJ2-3; D possibly corresponds to TRBD2 (6 bases). The CDR3 is made up of 16 amino acids. Germline assignment: CDR1 SGHTA and CDR2 FQGNSA. Trimming took 5 bases from V and 1 from J, leaving 16 bases between them. Full variable domain (outside the CDR3, taken from reference TRBV7-2 and TRBJ2-3): GAGVSQSPSNKVTEKGKDVELRCDPISGHTALYWYRQSLGQGLEFLIYFQGNSAPDKSGLPSDRFSAERTGGSVSTLTIQRTQQEDSAVYLCASSLLGGVGTDTQYFGPGTRLTVL.

The genes are TRBV30 and TRBJ1-4, with a weak D call TRBD1 (6 bases). CDR3 length: 14 residues. V was cut by 7 bases and J by 8 bases, with 20 bases left in between. CDR1 and CDR2 (germline): GTSNPN, SVGIG (reference sequence). The CDR3 nucleotides are TGTGCCTCGTCCCCCCGCAGGGGCAGAGAAAAACTGTTTTTT. The encoded protein is CASSPRRGREKLFF.

The chain employs TRBV5-4 and TRBJ2-7; D is possibly TRBD2 (7 bases). Germline values: CDR1 SGHNT, CDR2 YYREEE (reference sequence). The V and J ends lost 2 bases and 11 bases respectively, with 14 bases between them. The CDR3 covers 12 residues. CDR3 protein: CASSFVGGGEYF. CDR3 coding DNA: TGTGCCAGCAGCTTCGTAGGGGGAGGGGAGTACTTC.

The gene calls are TRBV4-3 and TRBJ1-6, with no clear D. Germline V gene data show CDR1 as LGHNA and CDR2 as YSLEER. Trimming cost V 0 bases and J 9 bases, with 12 bases left between them. This CDR3 spans 15 amino acids. CDR3 region: CASSQDAGHSSPLHF. Written as DNA, the CDR3 is TGCGCCAGCAGCCAAGATGCGGGTCATAGTTCACCCCTCCACTTT.

The CDR3 protein is CASSPRGPQGAVAGELFF. The CDR3 coding sequence is TGTGCCAGCAGCCCAAGAGGCCCACAGGGGGCGGTGGCCGGGGAGCTGTTTTTT. V is TRBV3-1 (or the pseudogene TRBV3-2) and J is TRBJ2-2, with TRBD1 matching over 9 bases. The CDR3 runs 18 residues. CDR1 LGHDT and CDR2 YNNKEL come from the germline V gene (reference sequence). V was pared by 4 bases and J by 6 bases, with 15 bases of the junction left unmatched.

The gene calls are TRBV7-2 and TRBJ2-3; 8 nucleotides match TRBD1. CDR1 and CDR2 (germline): SGHTA, FQGNSA. The CDR3 has 17 residues. Losses at the gene ends were 1 base for V and 3 bases for J; bases not matched to a gene: 9. CDR3 region: CASSLDSRDRGTDTQYF. The CDR3 DNA follows: TGTGCCAGCAGCTTAGATAGCCGAGACAGGGGAACAGATACGCAGTATTTT.

The chain carries TRBV11-2 and TRBJ1-3, with TRBD1 as a possible D gene (6 bases). This CDR3 is 16 amino acids long. Germline CDR1 reads SGHAT; CDR2 reads FQNNGV. The V gene lost 4 bases and the J gene lost 4 bases, with 17 bases spanning the gap. CDR3 nucleotides: TGTGCCAGCAGCTCTCAGGACAGTCGAATCGGAAACACCATATATTTT. Translating gives CASSSQDSRIGNTIYF.

The genes are TRBV7-2 and TRBJ1-3, with D tentatively TRBD1 (6 bases). Deletions cut 5 bases from V and 0 bases from J, with 14 bases between. Germline V gene lookup returns CDR1 SGHTA and CDR2 FQGNSA. This CDR3 region has 16 residues. The DNA of the CDR3 is TGTGCCAGCAGCCCCGGGACACCGAGCTCTGGAAACACCATATATTTT. Translation: CASSPGTPSSGNTIYF.

V gene TRBV28 combines with J gene TRBJ1-5, with D perhaps matching TRBD1 (5 bases). In germline, CDR1 is MDHEN, CDR2 SYDVKM. The CDR3 has 17 residues. V shed 4 bases and J shed 0 bases, with 16 bases lying between them. CDR3 sequence reads: CASSSSQQVYSNQPQHF. The DNA of the CDR3 is TGTGCCAGCAGTTCTTCTCAACAGGTTTATAGCAATCAGCCCCAGCATTTT.

This clone was counted a single time. J is TRBJ2-7 and V is TRBV6-5; 13 bases line up with TRBD2. The CDR3 length is 15 residues. Per germline, CDR1 MNHEY and CDR2 SVGAGI. The V and J ends lost 2 bases and 3 bases, in that order; junction bases with no gene match: 1. DNA of the CDR3: TGTGCCAGCAGTTACGGACTAGCGGGGGACTACGAGCAGTACTTC. Residues: CASSYGLAGDYEQYF.

The chain employs TRBV7-2 and TRBJ1-2; D remains ambiguous. The CDR3 length is 13 residues. Trimming left V 5 bases short and J 8 bases short, with 15 bases between. Germline V gene sequence: CDR1 SGHTA, CDR2 FQGNSA. The CDR3 protein is CASSAEPRRGYTF. As DNA, the CDR3 is TGTGCCAGCAGCGCGGAGCCAAGGAGGGGCTACACCTTC.

The chain has TRBV7-2 and TRBJ2-5; 11 nucleotides align to TRBD2. The junction had 4 bases not matched to a gene; V was cut back by 5 bases and J by 2 bases. The CDR3 is 15 amino acids. The germline gives CDR1 SGHTA, CDR2 FQGNSA. The CDR3 is CASSLIAGGQETQYF. CDR3 coding DNA: TGTGCCAGCAGCCTCATAGCGGGAGGGCAAGAGACCCAGTACTTC. Full variable domain (outside the CDR3, taken from reference TRBV7-2 and TRBJ2-5): GAGVSQSPSNKVTEKGKDVELRCDPISGHTALYWYRQSLGQGLEFLIYFQGNSAPDKSGLPSDRFSAERTGGSVSTLTIQRTQQEDSAVYLCASSLIAGGQETQYFGPGTRLLVL.

The chain uses TRBV5-1 and TRBJ2-7; D is possibly TRBD2 (6 bases). The CDR3 is 15 amino acids. V was shortened by 2 bases and J by 11 bases, with 23 bases between the two germline ends. The V gene's germline CDR1 is SGHRS and CDR2 YFSETQ. This CDR3 reads CASSLGDEAVREEYF. The CDR3 DNA reads as TGCGCCAGCAGCTTAGGGGACGAGGCCGTTAGGGAGGAGTACTTC.

The J gene is TRBJ2-3, the V gene TRBV9, with a tentative D call TRBD1 (5 bases). Germline values: CDR1 SGDLS, CDR2 YYNGEE. The CDR3 is made up of 13 amino acids. Trimming shortened V by 2 bases and J by 4 bases, and 8 bases separated the two germline ends. CDR3 amino acids: CASSVSGSDTQYF. The CDR3 bases are TGTGCCAGCAGCGTGTCAGGGTCAGATACGCAGTATTTT.

A single count supports this clone. The chain's CDR3 is CATTLGLAQNTGELFF. DNA for the CDR3: TGTGCCACGACATTAGGGCTAGCGCAGAACACCGGGGAGCTGTTTTTT. This chain connects TRBV19 to TRBJ2-2; the D gene is possibly TRBD2 (6 bases). V was cut by 10 bases and J by 1 base, with 19 bases left in between. This CDR3 region has 16 residues. Germline assignment: CDR1 LNHDA and CDR2 SQIVND (reference sequence).

DNA of the CDR3: TGTGCCAGCAGCTTAGTAGGCCAAGATACGCAGTATTTT. Translating gives CASSLVGQDTQYF. V usage is TRBV7-9 and J usage is TRBJ2-3; no reliable D call. Germline CDR1 SEHNR, CDR2 FQNEAQ (reference sequence). V was cut by 1 base and J by 5 bases, with 7 bases left in between. The CDR3 extends over 13 amino acids.

The J gene is TRBJ1-2, the V gene TRBV4-3; D is perhaps TRBD1 (5 bases). Trimming removed 0 bases from V and 8 bases from J, with 16 bases in between. Germline V lookup: CDR1 LGHNA, CDR2 YSLEER. This CDR3 has 15 amino acids. CDR3 bases: TGCGCCAGCAGCCAAGATCCAGGGTTTTCAAAAGGCTACACCTTC. Its protein is CASSQDPGFSKGYTF.

The genes are TRBV7-2 and TRBJ2-6; D gene uncertain. The CDR3 is made up of 15 amino acids. Germline CDR1 SGHTA, CDR2 FQGNSA. V was shortened by 5 bases and J by 0 bases, with 8 bases between the two germline ends. CDR3: CASSQRFSGANVLTF. As DNA, the CDR3 is TGTGCCAGCAGCCAACGTTTCTCTGGGGCCAACGTCCTGACTTTC.

The rearrangement uses TRBV7-2 and TRBJ1-6, with 7 bases aligning to TRBD1. The V gene end was trimmed by 5 bases and the J gene end by 8 bases; junction bases not matched to a gene: 6. Germline assignment: CDR1 SGHTA and CDR2 FQGNSA. The CDR3 has 14 residues. CDR3: CASSDGQAHSPLHF. The CDR3 nucleotides read TGTGCCAGCAGCGACGGACAGGCACATTCACCCCTCCACTTT.

The chain links TRBV7-2 to TRBJ1-5; TRBD1 matches at 7 bases. Germline assignment: CDR1 SGHTA and CDR2 FQGNSA. The CDR3 has 14 residues. With 4 bases clipped from V and 5 bases from J, the junction kept 5 bases outside the gene matches. CDR3 sequence reads: CASSWRQGDQPQHF. CDR3 bases: TGTGCCAGCAGCTGGCGACAGGGTGATCAGCCCCAGCATTTT.

This chain joins TRBV6-2 or TRBV6-3 and TRBJ1-5, with D uncertain. V lost 6 bases and J lost 5, with 11 bases in between. This CDR3 is built from 13 residues. Germline lookup yields CDR1 MNHEY and CDR2 SVGEGT. DNA for the CDR3: TGTGCCAGCAGCCCTCGGGAGTATCAGCCCCAGCATTTT. It translates to CASSPREYQPQHF.

The V and J genes are TRBV14 and TRBJ1-5; D is uncertain. This CDR3 has 13 residues. The V and J ends lost 4 bases and 2 bases respectively, with 6 bases between them. Germline V gene sequence: CDR1 SGHDN, CDR2 FVKESK. The CDR3 bases are TGTGCCAGCAGCCGAGTGGGCAATCAGCCCCAGCATTTT. Amino acid sequence: CASSRVGNQPQHF.

The gene calls are TRBV3-1 (or the pseudogene TRBV3-2) and TRBJ2-7; no clear D gene. Germline assignment: CDR1 LGHDT and CDR2 YNNKEL (reference sequence). CDR3 length equals 16 residues. V was trimmed by 1 base and J by 2 bases, leaving 15 bases between them. The CDR3 sequence is CASSQGPGKGPYEQYF. CDR3 nucleotide sequence: TGTGCCAGCAGCCAAGGGCCTGGGAAAGGCCCCTACGAGCAGTACTTC.

The chain is built from TRBV28 and TRBJ1-5, with D perhaps matching TRBD1 (6 bases). This CDR3 contains 15 residues. Germline loops: CDR1 MDHEN, CDR2 SYDVKM. Trimming took 2 bases from V and 4 from J, leaving 12 bases between them. The CDR3 protein is CASSLTQGPNQPQHF. Written as DNA, the CDR3 is TGTGCCAGCAGTTTAACCCAGGGGCCAAATCAGCCCCAGCATTTT.

The chain carries TRBV4-3 and TRBJ2-7, with D possibly TRBD1 on 6 matching bases. V was clipped by 1 base and J by 7 bases, with 23 bases between them. Germline assignment: CDR1 LGHNA and CDR2 YSLEER. CDR3 size: 17 residues. CDR3 nucleotides: TGCGCCAGCAGCCAAGGGGTCGGGGACACGCGACCCACAGAGCAGTACTTC. Protein sequence: CASSQGVGDTRPTEQYF.

The table lists this clone with a count of one. The chain carries TRBV30 and TRBJ2-1, with 10 nucleotides matching TRBD2. Germline values: CDR1 GTSNPN, CDR2 SVGIG (reference sequence). This CDR3 has 12 amino acids. Trimming cost V 1 base and J 15 bases; bases outside gene matches: 6. Written as DNA, the CDR3 is TGTGCCTGGAGTGCCACGACTAGCGGGCCGTTCTTC. Its translation is CAWSATTSGPFF.

This clone was observed a single time. The CDR3 bases are TGTGCCAGCAGTTTCGACAGCTCGGGCTACACCTTC. Residues: CASSFDSSGYTF. The chain has TRBV6-5 and TRBJ1-2; D is possibly TRBD1 (5 bases). The germline V and J ends were trimmed by 4 bases and 8 bases, with 11 bases remaining between them. The CDR3 is 12 amino acids. The V gene's germline CDR1 is MNHEY and CDR2 SVGAGI.